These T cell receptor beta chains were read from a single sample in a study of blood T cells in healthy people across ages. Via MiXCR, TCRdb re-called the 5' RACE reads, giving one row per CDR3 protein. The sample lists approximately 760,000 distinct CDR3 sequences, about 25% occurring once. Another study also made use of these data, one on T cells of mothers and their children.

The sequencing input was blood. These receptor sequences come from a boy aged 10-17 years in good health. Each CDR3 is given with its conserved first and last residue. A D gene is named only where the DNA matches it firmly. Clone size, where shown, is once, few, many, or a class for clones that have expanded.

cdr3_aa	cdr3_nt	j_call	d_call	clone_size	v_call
CASSANKAPVHNEQFF	TGTGCCAGCAGTGCCAACAAGGCCCCAGTACACAATGAGCAGTTCTTC	TRBJ2-1	.	.	TRBV28
CASNTLMRGRTNYGYTF	TGTGCCAGCAACACACTAATGCGGGGGCGAACTAACTATGGCTACACCTTC	TRBJ1-2	.	few	TRBV7-2
CASSLDLVAYEQYF	TGTGCCAGCAGCTTAGACTTGGTTGCCTACGAGCAGTACTTC	TRBJ2-7	.	few	TRBV7-9
CSASQGQGAYDQYF	TGCAGTGCTAGCCAGGGACAGGGGGCCTACGATCAGTACTTC	TRBJ2-7	TRBD1	once	TRBV20-1
CASSLASFPSNEKLFF	TGTGCCAGCAGTTTAGCCTCTTTCCCCTCGAATGAAAAACTGTTTTTT	TRBJ1-4	.	.	TRBV28
CSAREHGPNSPLHF	TGCAGTGCTAGAGAGCACGGACCAAATTCACCCCTCCACTTT	TRBJ1-6	.	.	TRBV20-1
CAISGGFGEETQYF	TGTGCCATCAGCGGGGGATTCGGGGAAGAGACCCAGTACTTC	TRBJ2-5	.	.	TRBV10-3
CASSFSPSGSHEQYF	TGTGCCAGCAGTTTTTCCCCCAGCGGGAGTCACGAGCAGTACTTC	TRBJ2-7	TRBD2	.	TRBV28
CASSPGWGNTYEQYF	TGTGCCAGCAGCCCTGGGTGGGGCAACACCTACGAGCAGTACTTC	TRBJ2-7	.	.	TRBV27
CASSSLKTGGAPNYGYTF	TGTGCCAGCAGTTCACTTAAAACTGGGGGGGCCCCTAACTATGGCTACACCTTC	TRBJ1-2	.	few	TRBV27
CASRGQGVTGELFF	TGTGCCAGCAGGGGACAGGGCGTCACCGGGGAGCTGTTTTTT	TRBJ2-2	TRBD1	few	TRBV12-3/TRBV12-4
CASRGRDNPPTNEKLFF	TGTGCCAGCAGGGGAAGGGACAATCCTCCAACTAATGAAAAACTGTTTTTT	TRBJ1-4	.	.	TRBV12-3/TRBV12-4
CASTLGGQPNEKLFF	TGTGCCAGCACCCTAGGGGGACAGCCTAATGAAAAACTGTTTTTT	TRBJ1-4	TRBD1	.	TRBV12-3/TRBV12-4
CSGRQGWEQYF	TGCAGCGGGAGACAGGGATGGGAGCAGTACTTC	TRBJ2-5	TRBD1	.	TRBV29-1
CASSPDQDNTEAFF	TGCGCCAGCAGCCCTGACCAGGACAACACTGAAGCTTTCTTT	TRBJ1-1	.	.	TRBV4-3
CASSQDRTNNEKLFF	TGCGCCAGCAGCCAAGATCGCACTAATAATGAAAAACTGTTTTTT	TRBJ1-4	.	.	TRBV4-3
CSAQRTSGGETQYF	TGCAGTGCTCAAAGGACTAGCGGGGGAGAGACCCAGTACTTC	TRBJ2-5	TRBD2	few	TRBV20-1
CSVEEGTRGERELNEQFF	TGCAGCGTTGAAGAAGGAACGCGCGGCGAGCGGGAGCTCAATGAGCAGTTCTTC	TRBJ2-1	TRBD2	.	TRBV29-1
CASPRATGGESKNIQYF	TGTGCCAGCCCTAGGGCGACCGGAGGGGAGTCCAAAAACATTCAGTACTTC	TRBJ2-4	.	.	TRBV6-2/TRBV6-3
CASSDGGRGRRNTEAFF	TGTGCCAGCAGCGACGGGGGACGGGGGAGAAGGAACACTGAAGCTTTCTTT	TRBJ1-1	.	few	TRBV6-2/TRBV6-3
CASSLNVPGSTGHNEQFF	TGTGCCAGCAGCTTAAATGTGCCTGGTTCGACAGGACACAATGAGCAGTTCTTC	TRBJ2-1	.	many	TRBV7-3
CASSLGGQGARETQYF	TGCGCCAGCAGCTTGGGCGGACAGGGGGCGCGAGAGACCCAGTACTTC	TRBJ2-5	TRBD1	few	TRBV5-1
CASSPRQGSYNEQFF	TGTGCCAGCAGTCCCCGACAGGGCTCCTACAATGAGCAGTTCTTC	TRBJ2-1	TRBD1	many	TRBV7-2
CASSLISGRSYNEQFF	TGTGCCAGCAGCTTAATAAGCGGGAGATCCTACAATGAGCAGTTCTTC	TRBJ2-1	TRBD2	few	TRBV7-9
CASSQGGPGKQFF	TGCGCCAGCAGCCAAGGAGGGCCAGGGAAGCAGTTCTTC	TRBJ2-1	.	.	TRBV4-1
CASSGIAGGGADTQYF	TGTGCCAGCAGCGGGATAGCGGGAGGTGGGGCAGATACGCAGTATTTT	TRBJ2-3	TRBD2	few	TRBV9
CASSETRGGELFF	TGTGCCAGCAGTGAAACCCGGGGCGGGGAGCTGTTTTTT	TRBJ2-2	.	.	TRBV25-1
CASSQGDLGNGQFF	TGTGCCAGCAGCCAGGGGGACCTAGGCAATGGGCAGTTCTTC	TRBJ2-1	.	few	TRBV3-1
CASSNFGQGGNEKLFF	TGTGCCAGCAGTAATTTTGGACAGGGAGGGAATGAAAAACTGTTTTTT	TRBJ1-4	TRBD1	.	TRBV2
CSVVGSQGRWTEAFF	TGCAGCGTTGTGGGCTCCCAGGGGCGGTGGACTGAAGCTTTCTTT	TRBJ1-1	.	few	TRBV29-1
CSARESTLVPYNEQFF	TGCAGTGCTAGAGAGTCAACACTAGTACCCTACAATGAGCAGTTCTTC	TRBJ2-1	.	many	TRBV20-1
CASSSAGGANEKLFF	TGTGCCAGCAGTTCGGCTGGTGGGGCTAATGAAAAACTGTTTTTT	TRBJ1-4	.	.	TRBV12-3/TRBV12-4
CATRHFSGANVLTF	TGTGCCACGAGACATTTCTCTGGGGCCAACGTCCTGACTTTC	TRBJ2-6	.	.	TRBV15